This TCR beta chain was sequenced in a study of cytomegalovirus exposure and HLA in healthy donors. General study points: Most TCR beta V segments were productive about 90% or about 30% of the time in an earlier analysis. In a later analysis, an Asian-associated ancestry cluster reportedly showed fewer N-insertions than the roughly 730-donor mean.

With 60 Vbeta and 13 Jbeta primers, the PCR was carried out. Original processing methods: In a later analysis, the count reached some 83 million unique TCR beta chains, with 8.5 million to 14 million shared. Method: immunoSEQ multiplex PCR; TCRdb's copy keeps in-frame clones and lacks some. V, J and clone size derive from that table, while D and trimming were established from the DNA sequence. The table records about 150,000 clones, 74% of them present only once. As concerns this clone: Its antigen remains unknown.

CDR3 length: 15 residues. Healthy bone marrow donors made up the cohort. The clonotype was recovered from a man between 18 and 29 years old in good health and CMV-seropositive. The sequencing sample was made of PBMCs. V is TRBV12-2 and J is TRBJ1-1; TRBD1 is the table's D call and was not checked against the DNA. TRBV12-2 is assigned pseudogene status. In DNA form, the CDR3 reads TGTGCAAGTCGCTTACACAGGGCGCAGAACACTGAAGCTTTCTTT. Encoded protein: CASRLHRAQNTEAFF.